This TCR beta chain was sequenced during a study of neurological immune-mediated disorders. This clonotype was found many times. Sequence at one end of the junction differs from germline and may be a read error. TCRdb reprocessed the 5' RACE reads via MiXCR and lists one record per CDR3 protein. The sample includes more than 45,000 distinct CDR3 sequences, under 4.5% of them seen just once. The sequencing sample was made of PBMCs. The clonotype comes from a woman in her twenties or thirties with multiple sclerosis.

The DNA of the CDR3 is TGTGCCAGCAGCCCCTGGACAGGCAAGACCTCCTATAATTCACCCCTCAACTTT. It translates to CASSPWTGKTSYNSPLNF. The genes are TRBV7-6 and TRBJ1-6; 7 bases map to TRBD1. Germline lookup yields CDR1 SGHVS and CDR2 FNYEAQ. The CDR3 totals 18 residues.